The entry that follows covers one T cell receptor (beta chain) sequence. The CDR3 totals 14 residues. V dropped 6 bases and J dropped 1; count of bases not matched to a gene: 5. Germline CDR1 is MDHEN and CDR2 is SYDVKM. Recruits, aged roughly 18 to 100 years, lived in 25 or so US areas. Up to 2 weeks before entering the study, exposed participants had met a COVID-19 case. This specimen belongs to a study of blood T cell repertoires in COVID-19. Original processing methods: Amplification of reference gene primers was used by the study to estimate nucleated cell counts. Some clones are missing from TCRdb's copy, which holds only in-frame ones; the method was immunoSEQ multiplex PCR. D and trimming come from the DNA, and the V and J calls and clone size come from that table. The sample has 250,000 or so clones, 88% seen once.

This clonotype originated in a woman in her 30s who had been exposed to COVID-19. Specimen: PBMCs or T cells enriched from blood (not recorded which). This chain connects TRBV28 to TRBJ2-7, with 8 bases aligning to TRBD1. DNA for the CDR3: TGTGCCAGCAGGGAACAGGGGGGATCCTACGAGCAGTACTTC. This translates into CASREQGGSYEQYF. Full variable domain (missing parts from reference TRBV28 and TRBJ2-7): DVKVTQSSRYLVKRTGEKVFLECVQDMDHENMFWYRQDPGLGLRLIYFSYDVKMKEKGDIPEGYSVSREKKERFSLILESASTNQTSMYLCASREQGGSYEQYFGPGTRLTVT.